The entry below describes one T cell receptor (beta chain). The antigen remains unidentified. Separate alpha and beta amplification began at the second PCR step. CMV status came from CD4+ T cell IFNgamma after overnight CMV lysate stimulation of fresh PBMCs. Two oligonucleotides, mixed equimolar, formed the beta constant-region primer covering TRBC1 and TRBC2. MiXCR, applied by TCRdb to the UMI-ligation and nested PCR reads, yields one record per CDR3 protein. The sample lists roughly 140,000 distinct CDR3 sequences, about 15% occurring once. These data belong to a study of naive and memory T cell subsets. The CDR3 loop spans 15 amino acids. The germline V and J ends were trimmed by 0 bases and 2 bases, with 8 bases remaining between them. Study-level findings and limits: Each distinct alpha or beta sequence counts as one clonotype. Gini index rose across naive, CM, EM and EMRA in CD4 and CD8.

V and J are TRBV12-3 or TRBV12-4 and TRBJ1-5; the D is unclear. The specimen was naive CD4+ T cells from blood. The receptor's source is a human donor in good health. This CDR3 reads CASSLATGGNQPQHF. DNA for the CDR3: TGTGCCAGCAGTTTAGCTACGGGCGGCAATCAGCCCCAGCATTTT.